This T cell receptor (beta chain) appears in the sequencing data of a study of T cell changes during pregnancy in multiple sclerosis. Some clones are missing from TCRdb's copy, which holds only in-frame ones; the method was immunoSEQ multiplex PCR. Of 34,000 or so clones detected, 90% appear once; the ten largest clones hold around a tenth. In germline, CDR1 is SGHDN, CDR2 FVKESK. V gave up 4 bases and J gave up 5 bases, with 18 bases separating them. The CDR3 is 15 residues long. The rearrangement links TRBV14 to TRBJ2-7, with D tentatively TRBD1 (5 bases). The source is a female donor with multiple sclerosis, enrolled in a pregnancy study. Material: CD8+ T cells from peripheral blood mononuclear cells, obtained before pregnancy. The CDR3 nucleotides are TGTGCCAGCAGCCTGACGAGCAGGGCTTTCCACGAGCAGTACTTC. This sequence encodes CASSLTSRAFHEQYF. Full variable domain (outside the CDR3, taken from reference TRBV14 and TRBJ2-7): EAGVTQFPSHSVIEKGQTVTLRCDPISGHDNLYWYRRVMGKEIKFLLHFVKESKQDESGMPNNRFLAERTGGTYSTLKVQPAELEDSGVYFCASSLTSRAFHEQYFGPGTRLTVT.